These 7 T cell receptor beta chains share one sample of origin, sequenced in a study of blood T cell repertoires in COVID-19. Using immunoSEQ multiplex PCR, the repertoire was profiled, and TCRdb retains in-frame clones only, with some absent. Of 100,000 or so clones listed, approximately 80% were seen once; the top ten hold more than 10%. Sequenced input: peripheral blood. The receptors come from a human donor in a cohort sampled during active COVID-19.

This clone was recorded once. The rearrangement links TRBV2 to TRBJ1-4; D possibly corresponds to TRBD1 (5 bases). The CDR3 totals 14 residues. V dropped 3 bases and J dropped 11 bases, with 16 bases sitting between them. Germline V gives CDR1 SNHLY, CDR2 FYNNEI. CDR3 residues: CASSDRVRGGKLFF. The CDR3 DNA sequence: TGTGCCAGCAGTGATAGGGTCCGCGGGGGTAAACTGTTTTTT. Drawing the rest from reference TRBV2 and TRBJ1-4, the complete variable domain is EPEVTQTPSHQVTQMGQEVILRCVPISNHLYFYWYRQILGQKVEFLVSFYNNEISEKSEIFDDQFSVERPDGSNFTLKIRSTKLEDSAMYFCASSDRVRGGKLFFGSGTQLSVL.

This chain connects TRBV2 to TRBJ2-7; 8 bases match TRBD1. The V gene end was trimmed by 10 bases and the J gene end by 3 bases; junction bases not matched to a gene: 8. CDR3 size: 13 residues. Germline V gives CDR1 SNHLY, CDR2 FYNNEI. The CDR3 loop reads CATVDRGLYEQYF. The DNA of the CDR3 is TGTGCCACGGTTGACAGGGGTCTCTACGAGCAGTACTTC.

A word on this clone: The same CDR3 is also encoded by other DNA sequences in this sample. The chain couples TRBV3-1 (or the pseudogene TRBV3-2) to TRBJ1-2; D is possibly TRBD1 (6 bases). The CDR3 extends over 14 amino acids. The germline V and J ends were trimmed by 4 bases and 4 bases, with 13 bases remaining between them. The V gene's germline CDR1 is LGHDT and CDR2 YNNKEL (reference sequence). As DNA, the CDR3 is TGTGCCAGCAGCCCGAGAGGGGGTGGCTATGGCTACACCTTC. This translates into CASSPRGGGYGYTF.

This clone has just a few counts. The chain uses TRBV7-2 and TRBJ1-1, with 8 bases identical to TRBD1. Germline loops: CDR1 SGHTA, CDR2 FQGNSA. V lost 5 bases, J lost 10 bases, and 9 bases stayed unmatched. The CDR3 extends over 13 amino acids. The CDR3: CASSGRGPGRAFF. In DNA form, the CDR3 reads TGTGCCAGCAGCGGCAGGGGGCCGGGTCGAGCTTTCTTT.

CDR3 residues: CASSQEYRTGELFF. CDR3 coding DNA: TGCGCCAGCAGCCAAGAGTACAGAACCGGGGAGCTGTTTTTT. The V call is TRBV4-3, the J call TRBJ2-2; no definite D call. V shed 0 bases and J shed 5 bases, with 7 bases lying between them. CDR1 LGHNA and CDR2 YSLEER come from the germline V gene. This CDR3 has 14 amino acids.

The V and J genes are TRBV2 and TRBJ2-5; TRBD1 aligns across 10 bases. The germline V gene encodes CDR1 SNHLY and CDR2 FYNNEI. V gave up 2 bases and J gave up 10 bases; unmatched junction bases: 10. This CDR3 is 15 amino acids long. CDR3 loop: CASSERGTGVSNQYF. CDR3 sequence (DNA): TGTGCCAGCAGTGAAAGGGGGACAGGGGTTTCGAACCAGTACTTC.

This clone was seen more than once but under ten times. As DNA, the CDR3 is TGCGCCAGCAGCTTGGGAGGGAGCGGGGCCAAAAACATTCAGTACTTC. This sequence encodes CASSLGGSGAKNIQYF. The chain links TRBV5-1 to TRBJ2-4, with D possibly being TRBD2 (6 bases). Deletions cut 0 bases from V and 1 base from J, with 11 bases between. This CDR3 is built from 16 residues. The germline V gene encodes CDR1 SGHRS and CDR2 YFSETQ. Based on the CDR3 plus reference TRBV5-1 and TRBJ2-4, the full variable domain is KAGVTQTPRYLIKTRGQQVTLSCSPISGHRSVSWYQQTPGQGLQFLFEYFSETQRNKGNFPGRFSGRQFSNSRSEMNVSTLELGDSALYLCASSLGGSGAKNIQYFGAGTRLSVL.